This TCR beta chain was identified during a study of Ad26.COV2.S vaccination and SARS-CoV-2 variants. Whole-study context: Once or twice, 56 days apart, Ad26.COV2.S was delivered intramuscularly.

With regard to this clone: What it binds is not known.

The study, taken as a whole, reports: Those who received vaccine or placebo ended up with similar non-spike TCR breadth. Substantial response breadth was reportedly seen for spike-specific CD8+ and CD4+ T cells after vaccination.

CDR1 and CDR2 (germline): SGHTA, FQGTGA. Trimming took off 5 bases at V and 5 bases at J, with 10 bases between the two ends. This CDR3 contains 13 residues. The sample's treatment: roughly 18 received Ad26.COV2.S at low or high dose, single or two shots; about 5 received placebo; per-sample allocation not given. Samples were taken on day 63 after the first vaccine or placebo injection. The table came from immunoSEQ multiplex PCR; TCRdb's copy has only in-frame clones and leaves some out. The sample lists hundreds of thousands of clones; about 89% were seen once. The clonotype originates from a person between 18 and 59 years old who received the Ad26.COV2.S COVID-19 vaccine or a placebo. The sequences come from peripheral blood, collected in a trial of Ad26.COV2.S vaccine versus placebo. The chain uses TRBV7-3 and TRBJ1-5; D possibly corresponds to TRBD1 (6 bases). The CDR3 is CASSEDRYQPQHF. CDR3 coding DNA: TGTGCCAGCAGCGAGGACAGATATCAGCCCCAGCATTTT.